The clone carrying this TCR beta chain was recorded many times. Researchers took RNA transcripts and amplified the TCR beta CDR3 regions from them. TCR CDR3 regions were first amplified by RT-PCR with HTBI primers. TCRdb re-analysed the multiplex PCR reads in MiXCR, keeping a single row per CDR3 protein. The table lists roughly 380,000 distinct CDR3 sequences, about 14% of them singletons. The CDR3 has 10 residues. The ends were cut back, 7 bases at V and 7 bases at J, with 10 bases in the middle. Germline lookup yields CDR1 GTSNPN and CDR2 SVGIG (reference sequence). These data originate in a study of T cells in Graves' hyperthyroidism and ophthalmopathy.

V gene TRBV30 combines with J gene TRBJ1-1; no clear D. This receptor was identified in a man aged 25-45 years with Graves' hyperthyroidism that later progressed to Graves' ophthalmopathy. Specimen: blood. CDR3 sequence: CAFTEFEAFF. CDR3 nucleotide sequence: TGTGCCTTCACAGAGTTTGAAGCTTTCTTT.